Listed below are T cell receptor beta chains from one sample, sequenced in a study of T cell changes during pregnancy in multiple sclerosis. Some clones are missing from TCRdb's copy, which holds only in-frame ones; the method was immunoSEQ multiplex PCR. The sample has some 130,000 clones; 90% to 96% are singletons. The material was peripheral blood, obtained after pregnancy. The source is a female donor with multiple sclerosis, enrolled in a pregnancy study. The CDR3 runs from the conserved cysteine through the conserved F or W. D genes are given only for firm matches. Clone size, where shown, is once, few, many, or a class for clones that have expanded.

TRBV15	TRBD1	NA	TRBJ2-7	CATSRGGTGLYEQYF	TGTGCCACCAGCAGAGGAGGGACAGGTCTCTACGAGCAGTACTTC
TRBV28	TRBD2	once	TRBJ2-2	CASSLSEGGTRGTGELFF	TGTGCCAGCAGTTTATCGGAGGGGGGGACTAGAGGCACCGGGGAGCTGTTTTTT
TRBV29-1	NA	NA	TRBJ2-1	CSVERRGDGYEQFF	TGCAGCGTTGAAAGGCGGGGAGATGGCTATGAGCAGTTCTTC
TRBV11-1	NA	NA	TRBJ1-5	CASSLGGDFNQPQHF	TGTGCCAGCAGCTTAGGCGGGGACTTTAATCAGCCCCAGCATTTT
TRBV7-9	NA	NA	TRBJ2-1	CASSEGEYNEQFF	TGTGCCAGCAGCGAGGGGGAATACAATGAGCAGTTCTTC
TRBV13	TRBD1	NA	TRBJ2-1	CASSLDRANEQFF	TGTGCCAGCAGCCTCGACAGGGCCAATGAGCAGTTCTTC
TRBV2	TRBD1	NA	TRBJ2-7	CASSVMAGGVSAYEQYF	TGTGCCAGCAGTGTTATGGCAGGGGGCGTGAGTGCCTACGAGCAGTACTTC
TRBV5-1	NA	NA	TRBJ2-2	CASSLGLALNTGELFF	TGCGCCAGCAGCTTGGGTCTAGCGTTGAACACCGGGGAGCTGTTTTTT
TRBV5-4	TRBD1	few	TRBJ1-1	CASSVGQGNTEAFF	TGTGCCAGCAGCGTGGGACAGGGGAACACTGAAGCTTTCTTT
TRBV4-1	TRBD1	NA	TRBJ2-2	CASSYRGPGGTGELFF	TGCGCCAGCAGTTACAGGGGGCCTGGGGGCACCGGGGAGCTGTTTTTT
TRBV9	NA	NA	TRBJ1-5	CASSSGGNQPQHF	TGTGCCAGCAGCTCGGGGGGCAATCAGCCCCAGCATTTT
TRBV4-2	NA	NA	TRBJ2-1	CASSFNNEQFF	TGTGCCAGCAGCTTCAACAATGAGCAGTTCTTC
TRBV5-1	TRBD1	NA	TRBJ1-4	CASTQGEEANEKLFF	TGCGCCAGCACCCAGGGGGAGGAAGCTAATGAAAAACTGTTTTTT
TRBV10-3	NA	NA	TRBJ1-5	CAPIGQPQHF	TGTGCCCCCATTGGCCAGCCCCAGCATTTT
TRBV25-1	NA	NA	TRBJ1-1	CASSEYSQVKTEAFF	TGTGCCAGCAGTGAATACAGCCAGGTGAAAACTGAAGCTTTCTTT
TRBV2	TRBD2	NA	TRBJ2-1	CASSEAPGLAYEQFF	TGTGCCAGCAGTGAAGCCCCGGGACTAGCCTATGAGCAGTTCTTC
TRBV5-1	TRBD2	NA	TRBJ2-3	CASSLGLATDTQYF	TGCGCCAGCAGCTTGGGACTAGCTACAGATACGCAGTATTTT
TRBV7-8	TRBD2	NA	TRBJ2-7	CASSKLAGGGNEQYF	TGTGCCAGCAGCAAACTAGCGGGAGGGGGAAACGAGCAGTACTTC
TRBV28	TRBD1	NA	TRBJ1-4	CASSFFSGQESF	TGTGCCAGCAGCTTTTTCTCCGGACAGGAGAGTTTT
TRBV19	TRBD1	NA	TRBJ1-2	CASSTRTGGYYGYTF	TGTGCCAGTAGTACCCGGACAGGAGGTTACTATGGCTACACCTTC